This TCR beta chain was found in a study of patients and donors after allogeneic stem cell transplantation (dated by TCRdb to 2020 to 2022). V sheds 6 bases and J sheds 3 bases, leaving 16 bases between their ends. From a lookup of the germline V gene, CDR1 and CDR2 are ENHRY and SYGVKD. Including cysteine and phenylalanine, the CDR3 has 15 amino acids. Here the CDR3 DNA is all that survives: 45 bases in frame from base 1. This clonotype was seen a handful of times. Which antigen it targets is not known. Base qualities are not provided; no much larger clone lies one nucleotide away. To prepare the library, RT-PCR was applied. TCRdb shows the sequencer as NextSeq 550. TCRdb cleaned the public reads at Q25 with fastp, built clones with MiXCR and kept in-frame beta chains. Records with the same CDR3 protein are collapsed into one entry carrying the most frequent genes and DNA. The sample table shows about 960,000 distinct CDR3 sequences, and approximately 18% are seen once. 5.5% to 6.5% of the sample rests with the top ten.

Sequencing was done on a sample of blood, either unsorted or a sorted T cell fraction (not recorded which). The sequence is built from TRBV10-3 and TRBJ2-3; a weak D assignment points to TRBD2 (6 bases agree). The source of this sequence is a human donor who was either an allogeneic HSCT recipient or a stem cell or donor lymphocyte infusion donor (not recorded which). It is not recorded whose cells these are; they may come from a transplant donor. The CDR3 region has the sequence CAISEPGLTTDTQYF. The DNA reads TGTGCCATCAGCGAACCGGGACTGACAACAGATACGCAGTATTTT.